These T cell receptor beta chains were read from a single sample in a study of cytomegalovirus exposure and HLA in healthy donors. Using immunoSEQ multiplex PCR, the repertoire was profiled, and TCRdb retains in-frame clones only, with some absent. The table has roughly 150,000 clones, about 80% seen once. Material for sequencing was PBMCs. These TCRs come from a man younger than 40 in good health. CDR3s leave out the opening cysteine and the closing phenylalanine or tryptophan.

>TRBV30
AWSVISGRGARKLF
>TRBV19
ASSIGQRNTEAF
>TRBV6-5
ASRPPGNTEAF
>TRBV7-3
ASSLQREDEQF
>TRBV28
ASSLNRAGTGELF
>TRBV6-5
ASSYLELNTEAF
>TRBV19
ASSQGELF
>TRBV10-3
AVLPGASGGPDTQY
>TRBV7-9
SSSLVALQGQGRWDEQY
>TRBV11-2
ASSLGAGLAEISYNEQF